This TCR beta chain was sequenced for a study of blood T cell repertoires in COVID-19. Across the study: PBMCs, B-cell-depleted T cells, or T cells provided the cDNA or gDNA that made up the material.

For this clone: One junction end does not reproduce the germline sequence, and a read error may be involved.

Per the germline V gene, CDR1 is SNHLY and CDR2 is FYNNEI. The CDR3 contains 14 residues. The data were produced by immunoSEQ multiplex PCR, yet TCRdb's version contains in-frame clones alone and is incomplete. The repertoire holds 300,000 to 450,000 clones, with 85% as singletons. The chain joins TRBV2 to TRBJ1-4, with 7 bases lining up with TRBD1. The TCR was taken from a woman aged 18-29 years with acute or convalescent COVID-19. Sequenced input: peripheral blood. The DNA for the CDR3 is TGTGCCATCAGTGACCCGGGGACAGATGAAAAACTGTTTTTT. Its protein is CAISDPGTDEKLFF.